This entry features one T cell receptor beta chain sequence. This sample stems from a study of blood T cell repertoires in COVID-19. Across the study: Both acute and convalescent COVID-19 samples were obtained from the United States, Italy and Spain. PBMCs, B-cell-depleted T cells, or T cells provided the cDNA or gDNA that made up the material.

Looked up from germline, CDR1 is SGHNT and CDR2 is YYREEE (reference sequence). This CDR3 has 16 amino acids. J gave up 0 bases and V 0 bases, and 3 bases lay outside the gene matches. The authors' processing: How many nucleated cells were present was estimated from reference gene primer amplification. Clones were read by immunoSEQ multiplex PCR, and TCRdb kept only the in-frame ones, dropping some. The V and J calls and clone size were taken over from that table, and D and trimming were inferred from the DNA. The data show 150,000 to 200,000 clones, about 70% seen once. Sample: peripheral blood. V usage is TRBV5-4 and J usage is TRBJ2-3; 8 bases match TRBD2. This TCR derives from a woman aged 45-60 years with active or convalescent COVID-19. CDR3 coding DNA: TGTGCCAGCAGCTTGGACCCGGGGGGGAGCACAGATACGCAGTATTTT. Protein product: CASSLDPGGSTDTQYF.